Listed below are T cell receptor beta chains from one sample, sequenced in a study of blood T cell repertoires in COVID-19. The protocol was immunoSEQ multiplex PCR, while the TCRdb copy is restricted to in-frame clones and leaves out a portion. The table has about 43,000 clones, about 83% seen once; the top ten hold 3.9%. The specimen was peripheral blood. The source of these receptors is a man in his forties or fifties with COVID-19, enrolled during active disease. Both conserved end residues are part of each CDR3. The order of the fields is V gene, J gene, clone size, CDR3 length, D gene, CDR3 protein, CDR3 DNA. D genes are given only for firm matches. Only part of the rows carry a size: once, few, many, or a class if the clone is expanded.

>TRBV18|TRBJ2-3|NA|18|NA
CASSPPLRDFQGTDTQYF
TGTGCCAGCTCACCACCTTTGCGGGACTTCCAGGGCACAGATACGCAGTATTTT
>TRBV27|TRBJ1-6|once|14|NA
CASSLSNRVSPLHF
TGTGCCAGCAGTTTATCGAACAGGGTGTCACCCCTCCACTTT
>TRBV5-1|TRBJ2-5|NA|15|TRBD1
CASTYTGTGRETQYF
TGCGCCAGCACCTATACCGGGACAGGGCGAGAGACCCAGTACTTC
>TRBV6-5|TRBJ1-5|NA|14|TRBD1
CASWTGKRNQPQHF
TGTGCCAGCTGGACAGGGAAGCGCAATCAGCCCCAGCATTTT
>TRBV19|TRBJ1-4|NA|14|NA
CASQQGATNEKLFF
TGTGCCAGTCAACAGGGTGCAACTAATGAAAAACTGTTTTTT
>TRBV2|TRBJ1-1|NA|11|NA
CASLEAGRAFF
TGTGCCAGCCTTGAGGCAGGGAGGGCTTTCTTT
>TRBV27|TRBJ2-5|NA|15|TRBD2
CASSPHGRAIETQYF
TGTGCCAGCAGTCCACATGGGAGGGCGATAGAGACCCAGTACTTC
>TRBV12-5|TRBJ2-3|NA|22|TRBD1
CASGLVRGVWDSSSPSTDTQYF
TGTGCTAGTGGTTTGGTACGAGGCGTTTGGGACAGCTCATCCCCTAGCACAGATACGCAGTATTTT
>TRBV10-3|TRBJ1-5|NA|13|NA
CAISEQGNQPQHF
TGTGCCATCAGTGAGCAGGGAAATCAGCCCCAGCATTTT
>TRBV24-1|TRBJ2-1|NA|16|TRBD1
CATSDVTGGHYNEQFF
TGTGCCACCAGTGACGTAACAGGGGGCCATTACAATGAGCAGTTCTTC
>TRBV25-1|TRBJ1-1|NA|13|NA
CASSVQENTEAFF
TGTGCCAGCAGTGTACAGGAGAACACTGAAGCTTTCTTT
>TRBV18|TRBJ2-1|NA|14|NA
CASSPPGPYNEQFF
TGTGCCAGCTCACCGCCAGGGCCATACAATGAGCAGTTCTTC
>TRBV5-1|TRBJ1-2|few|13|NA
CASSLEAGHGYTF
TGCGCCAGCAGCTTGGAGGCAGGGCACGGCTACACCTTC
>TRBV30|TRBJ1-6|NA|13|NA
CAWSVSAGSPLHF
TGTGCCTGGAGTGTATCGGCGGGGTCACCCCTCCACTTT
>TRBV14|TRBJ1-2|NA|15|TRBD1
CASSRMTGGLAGYTF
TGTGCCAGCAGCCGGATGACAGGGGGGTTGGCCGGCTACACCTTC
>TRBV9|TRBJ1-4|NA|15|NA
CASSPQAATNEKLFF
TGTGCCAGCAGCCCCCAAGCCGCAACTAATGAAAAACTGTTTTTT
>TRBV24-1|TRBJ2-1|NA|15|TRBD2
CATTGLAGGPDEQFF
TGTGCCACCACCGGACTAGCGGGAGGGCCCGATGAGCAGTTCTTC
>TRBV5-1|TRBJ1-1|once|15|NA
CASSFGHTENTEAFF
TGCGCCAGCAGCTTCGGCCATACAGAGAACACTGAAGCTTTCTTT
>TRBV30|TRBJ1-5|NA|15|NA
CAWSVPWGDYQPQHF
TGTGCCTGGAGTGTACCGTGGGGGGATTATCAGCCCCAGCATTTT
>TRBV19|TRBJ1-5|NA|18|NA
CASSIPLYRVRDNQPQHF
TGTGCCAGTAGTATACCGCTGTACAGGGTACGAGACAATCAGCCCCAGCATTTT
>TRBV2|TRBJ2-3|NA|16|TRBD2
CASSAETGTSAGTQYF
TGTGCCAGCAGCGCTGAAACCGGGACTAGCGCGGGTACGCAGTATTTT
>TRBV7-9|TRBJ1-4|once|16|TRBD1
CASSFAEGQPNEKLFF
TGTGCCAGCAGCTTTGCGGAGGGACAGCCGAATGAAAAACTGTTTTTT
>TRBV5-6|TRBJ1-6|once|15|TRBD1
CASSWTGGKSSPLHF
TGTGCCAGCAGCTGGACAGGGGGCAAGAGTTCACCCCTCCACTTT